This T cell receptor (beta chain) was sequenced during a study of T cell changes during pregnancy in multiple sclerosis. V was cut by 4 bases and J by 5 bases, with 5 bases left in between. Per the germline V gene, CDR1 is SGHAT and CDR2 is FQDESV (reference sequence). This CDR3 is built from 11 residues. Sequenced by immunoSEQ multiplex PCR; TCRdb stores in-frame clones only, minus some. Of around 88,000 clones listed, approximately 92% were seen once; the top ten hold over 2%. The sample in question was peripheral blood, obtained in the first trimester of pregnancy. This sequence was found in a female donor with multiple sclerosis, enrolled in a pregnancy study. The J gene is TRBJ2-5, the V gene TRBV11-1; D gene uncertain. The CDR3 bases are TGTGCCAGCAGCTCCCGGGAGACCCAGTACTTC. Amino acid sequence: CASSSRETQYF.